This is a list of T cell receptor beta chains from one sample in a study of T-cell memory formation after mild COVID-19. TCRdb ran MiXCR on the 5' RACE reads and lists one entry per CDR3 protein. The sample includes approximately 60,000 distinct CDR3 sequences, more than 8% of them seen just once. Specimen: PBMCs or a T cell subset sorted from them (not recorded which). These TCRs come from a man in his late teens or twenties who had mild COVID-19 (a few samples of this study predate the infection). Cell type and time point are not known. Both conserved end residues are trimmed from each CDR3. Each record gives: V gene, J gene, CDR3 protein.

v_gene: TRBV7-9
j_gene: TRBJ2-7
CDR3aa: ASTRQGFYEQY

v_gene: TRBV20-1
j_gene: TRBJ2-2
CDR3aa: SARASLAGGNTGELF

v_gene: TRBV7-2
j_gene: TRBJ1-2
CDR3aa: ASSLGKGYGYT

v_gene: TRBV20-1
j_gene: TRBJ2-1
CDR3aa: SARDPPSSYNEQF

v_gene: TRBV10-3
j_gene: TRBJ2-7
CDR3aa: AISMTPTYEQY

v_gene: TRBV7-2
j_gene: TRBJ1-1
CDR3aa: ASSLGPVPEAF

v_gene: TRBV4-3
j_gene: TRBJ2-3
CDR3aa: ASSQEAGAVPDTQY

v_gene: TRBV7-2
j_gene: TRBJ1-2
CDR3aa: ASSLGQERQPRTGYT

v_gene: TRBV14
j_gene: TRBJ2-1
CDR3aa: ASSQSTAGEQF

v_gene: TRBV9
j_gene: TRBJ2-5
CDR3aa: ASSASSRGETQY

v_gene: TRBV7-9
j_gene: TRBJ2-3
CDR3aa: ASSSRLFTDTQY

v_gene: TRBV30
j_gene: TRBJ2-3
CDR3aa: AWNRADTQY

v_gene: TRBV7-9
j_gene: TRBJ1-5
CDR3aa: ASSRDIEGPQH

v_gene: TRBV6-5
j_gene: TRBJ2-3
CDR3aa: ASSRTGVLRTDTQY

v_gene: TRBV4-3
j_gene: TRBJ1-2
CDR3aa: ASSQADTGYGYT

v_gene: TRBV5-1
j_gene: TRBJ2-1
CDR3aa: ASSSGTSKNEQF

v_gene: TRBV5-1
j_gene: TRBJ1-1
CDR3aa: ASSPAQGFGTEAF

v_gene: TRBV7-9
j_gene: TRBJ2-3
CDR3aa: ASSFAGGDTQY

v_gene: TRBV14
j_gene: TRBJ2-5
CDR3aa: ASSQSGETQY

v_gene: TRBV20-1
j_gene: TRBJ2-3
CDR3aa: SATPGLLGGTQY

v_gene: TRBV5-1
j_gene: TRBJ2-6
CDR3aa: ASRVSGAGANVLT

v_gene: TRBV5-1
j_gene: TRBJ1-6
CDR3aa: ASSLAGVQGGNSPLH

v_gene: TRBV5-1
j_gene: TRBJ2-1
CDR3aa: ASSLGGGDNEQF

v_gene: TRBV7-3
j_gene: TRBJ2-2
CDR3aa: ASSPRDRHNTGELF

v_gene: TRBV5-1
j_gene: TRBJ2-5
CDR3aa: ASSLGAPQETQY

v_gene: TRBV2
j_gene: TRBJ1-2
CDR3aa: ASRLTVNYGYT

v_gene: TRBV5-6
j_gene: TRBJ2-5
CDR3aa: ASSLRTGARETQY

v_gene: TRBV7-2
j_gene: TRBJ2-1
CDR3aa: ASSSQPPGTQNEQF

v_gene: TRBV12-3/TRBV12-4
j_gene: TRBJ2-3
CDR3aa: ASLERGSDTQY

v_gene: TRBV5-6
j_gene: TRBJ2-2
CDR3aa: ASSLDLTGGFPGELF

v_gene: TRBV27
j_gene: TRBJ2-5
CDR3aa: ASSGGKWVQETQY

v_gene: TRBV29-1
j_gene: TRBJ2-5
CDR3aa: SVVGPGGGFGGFQETQY

v_gene: TRBV7-2
j_gene: TRBJ2-3
CDR3aa: ASSPAAGAMDTQY

v_gene: TRBV28
j_gene: TRBJ2-3
CDR3aa: ASSIIQRGRTDTQY

v_gene: TRBV7-2
j_gene: TRBJ2-1
CDR3aa: ASSFSGLSRYNEQF

v_gene: TRBV7-9
j_gene: TRBJ2-3
CDR3aa: ASSPGLNTDTQY